Listed below are T cell receptor beta chains from one sample, sequenced in a study of spatial heterogeneity in lung cancer. One entry per CDR3 protein results from TCRdb running MiXCR on the 5' RACE reads. The sample records 40,000 to 45,000 distinct CDR3 sequences, approximately 24% being singletons. The sequencing here drew on PBMCs, taken at follow-up. The source of these receptors is a female donor with early-stage non-small cell lung cancer. The CDR3 runs from the conserved cysteine through the conserved F or W. A D gene is named only where the DNA matches it firmly. The listing skips clone size in some rows; elsewhere it reads once, few, many or a size class.

v_call	clone_size	j_call	d_call	cdr3_aa	cdr3_nt
TRBV7-8	medium-sized	TRBJ2-3	TRBD1	CASTRGTLTDTQYF	TGTGCCAGCACCAGGGGGACCCTCACAGATACGCAGTATTTT
TRBV9	few	TRBJ1-1	TRBD1	CASSAGTGRRAFF	TGTGCCAGCAGCGCAGGGACAGGGAGGCGAGCTTTCTTT
TRBV5-1	many	TRBJ2-5	TRBD1	CASSYGTARETQYF	TGCGCCAGCAGCTATGGGACAGCCCGGGAGACCCAGTACTTC
TRBV30	-	TRBJ1-2	-	CAWSGGGYGYTF	TGTGCCTGGAGTGGTGGGGGCTATGGCTACACCTTC
TRBV28	-	TRBJ2-5	-	CASSWKQGLYF	TGTGCCAGCAGTTGGAAGCAGGGTCTGTACTTC
TRBV11-2	few	TRBJ1-2	TRBD1	CASSLDREYGYTF	TGTGCCAGCAGCTTGGACAGGGAGTACGGCTACACCTTC
TRBV19	-	TRBJ1-3	-	CASTQSLVSGNTIYF	TGTGCCAGTACCCAATCCTTGGTCTCTGGAAACACCATATATTTT
TRBV6-6	-	TRBJ1-4	-	CASCDGGLNEKLFF	TGTGCCAGCTGCGACGGCGGCCTCAATGAAAAACTGTTTTTT
TRBV10-3	-	TRBJ1-6	-	CAISEPGGDSPLHF	TGTGCCATCAGTGAGCCCGGCGGGGATTCACCCCTCCACTTT
TRBV15	few	TRBJ2-5	-	CATSRDEVGTQYF	TGTGCCACCAGCAGAGACGAGGTCGGGACCCAGTACTTC
TRBV5-1	-	TRBJ2-7	TRBD2	CASSPRTSGTYEQYF	TGCGCCAGCAGCCCGAGGACTAGCGGGACATACGAGCAGTACTTC
TRBV5-1	many	TRBJ2-1	TRBD2	CASSLGFSGRAGEQFF	TGCGCCAGCAGCTTGGGGTTCAGCGGGAGGGCCGGTGAGCAGTTCTTC
TRBV12-3/TRBV12-4	few	TRBJ1-3	-	CASSLRQGLLFSGNTIYF	TGTGCCAGCAGTTTACGGCAGGGGCTCTTGTTCTCTGGAAACACCATATATTTT
TRBV6-5	-	TRBJ1-6	-	CASSYARVGSPLHF	TGTGCCAGCAGTTATGCCCGGGTTGGGTCACCCCTCCACTTT
TRBV20-1	-	TRBJ2-1	TRBD2	CSAKTSGGASSYNEQFF	TGCAGTGCTAAAACCAGCGGGGGCGCAAGCTCCTACAATGAGCAGTTCTTC
TRBV18	-	TRBJ1-4	-	CASSRGGDEKLFF	TGTGCCAGCTCCCGGGGCGGAGATGAAAAACTGTTTTTT
TRBV5-1	-	TRBJ2-3	TRBD2	CASSPRGGAFDTQYF	TGCGCCAGCAGCCCCCGCGGGGGGGCCTTCGATACGCAGTATTTT
TRBV7-2	few	TRBJ2-1	-	CASSLSRQSYNEQFF	TGTGCCAGCAGCTTAAGTCGGCAGAGTTACAATGAGCAGTTCTTC
TRBV7-3	medium-sized	TRBJ1-1	-	CASSLQGDTEAFF	TGTGCCAGCAGCTTACAGGGAGATACTGAAGCTTTCTTT
TRBV7-9	many	TRBJ1-2	-	CASSDRRPLGYTF	TGTGCCAGCAGCGACAGGCGCCCATTGGGCTACACCTTC
TRBV7-3	few	TRBJ2-5	-	CASSLTGGQETQYF	TGTGCCAGCAGCTTAACGGGCGGCCAAGAGACCCAGTACTTC
TRBV9	-	TRBJ2-3	TRBD2	CASNSLAGPDTQYF	TGTGCCAGCAACTCACTAGCGGGGCCTGATACGCAGTATTTT
TRBV18	-	TRBJ1-4	TRBD1	CASSQWTGAEKLFF	TGTGCCAGCTCACAGTGGACAGGGGCGGAAAAACTGTTTTTT
TRBV13	medium-sized	TRBJ2-1	-	CASRDLTSRSYNEQFF	TGTGCCAGCAGAGACCTAACTAGCCGGTCCTACAATGAGCAGTTCTTC
TRBV20-1	many	TRBJ2-7	-	CSARRTLASYEQYF	TGCAGTGCGCGGAGGACTCTAGCGTCCTACGAGCAGTACTTC
TRBV20-1	-	TRBJ2-1	-	CSAPAANEQFF	TGCAGTGCTCCGGCGGCCAATGAGCAGTTCTTC
TRBV6-1	-	TRBJ2-3	-	CATAGRRSSTDTQYF	TGTGCCACCGCCGGACGACGCTCTAGCACAGATACGCAGTATTTT